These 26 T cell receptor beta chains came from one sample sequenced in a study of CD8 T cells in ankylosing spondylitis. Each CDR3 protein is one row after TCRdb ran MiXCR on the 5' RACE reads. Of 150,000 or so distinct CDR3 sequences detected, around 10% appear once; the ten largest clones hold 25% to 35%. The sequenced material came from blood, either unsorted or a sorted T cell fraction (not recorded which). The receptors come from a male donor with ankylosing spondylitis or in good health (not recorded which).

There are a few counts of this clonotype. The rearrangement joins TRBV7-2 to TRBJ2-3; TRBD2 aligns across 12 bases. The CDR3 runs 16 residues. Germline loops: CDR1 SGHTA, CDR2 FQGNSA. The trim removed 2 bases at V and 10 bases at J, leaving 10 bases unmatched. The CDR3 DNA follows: TGTGCCAGCAGCTTAAGTGTTCTGGCTAGCGGGGGGGCGCAGTATTTT. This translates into CASSLSVLASGGAQYF.

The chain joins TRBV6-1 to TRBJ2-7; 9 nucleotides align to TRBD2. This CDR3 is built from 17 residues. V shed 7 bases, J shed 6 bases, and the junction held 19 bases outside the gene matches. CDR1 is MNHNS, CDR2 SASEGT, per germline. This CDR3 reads CASKRSDSGSSLLEQYF. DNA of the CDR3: TGTGCCAGCAAACGGTCGGATAGCGGGAGTTCACTTCTCGAGCAGTACTTC.

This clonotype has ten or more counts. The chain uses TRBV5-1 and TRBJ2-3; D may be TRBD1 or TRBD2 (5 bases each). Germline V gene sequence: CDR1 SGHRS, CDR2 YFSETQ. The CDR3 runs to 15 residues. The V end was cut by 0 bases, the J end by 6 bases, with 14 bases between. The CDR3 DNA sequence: TGCGCCAGCAGCTTGGCAGGGAGTGAATTTGATACGCAGTATTTT. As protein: CASSLAGSEFDTQYF.

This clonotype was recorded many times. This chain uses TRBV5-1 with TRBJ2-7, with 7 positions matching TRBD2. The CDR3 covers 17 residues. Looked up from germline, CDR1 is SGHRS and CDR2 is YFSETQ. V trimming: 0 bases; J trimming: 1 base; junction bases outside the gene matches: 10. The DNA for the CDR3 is TGCGCCAGCAGCTTGGGTTACGGCGGGAGTACGTCCTACGAGCAGTACTTC. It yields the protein CASSLGYGGSTSYEQYF.

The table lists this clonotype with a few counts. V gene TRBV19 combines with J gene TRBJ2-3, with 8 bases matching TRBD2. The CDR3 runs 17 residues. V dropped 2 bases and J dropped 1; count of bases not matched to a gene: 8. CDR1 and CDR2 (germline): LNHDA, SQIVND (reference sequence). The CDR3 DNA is TGTGCCAGTAGTATAAGGAACGCGGGAGGCGGCACAGATACGCAGTATTTT. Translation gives CASSIRNAGGGTDTQYF.

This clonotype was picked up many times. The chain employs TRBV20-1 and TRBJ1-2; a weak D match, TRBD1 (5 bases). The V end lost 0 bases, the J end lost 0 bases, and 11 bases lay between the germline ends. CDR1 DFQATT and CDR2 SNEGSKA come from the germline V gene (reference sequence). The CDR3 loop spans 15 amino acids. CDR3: CSARDLRAANYGYTF. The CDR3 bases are TGCAGTGCTAGAGATCTCAGGGCTGCTAACTATGGCTACACCTTC.

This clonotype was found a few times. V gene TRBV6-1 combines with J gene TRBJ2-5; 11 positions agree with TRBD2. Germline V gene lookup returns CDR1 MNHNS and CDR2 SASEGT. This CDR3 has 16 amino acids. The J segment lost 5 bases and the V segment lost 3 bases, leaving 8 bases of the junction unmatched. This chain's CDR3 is CASSEGVAGGFETQYF. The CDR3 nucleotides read TGTGCCAGCAGTGAGGGCGTAGCGGGGGGGTTCGAGACCCAGTACTTC.

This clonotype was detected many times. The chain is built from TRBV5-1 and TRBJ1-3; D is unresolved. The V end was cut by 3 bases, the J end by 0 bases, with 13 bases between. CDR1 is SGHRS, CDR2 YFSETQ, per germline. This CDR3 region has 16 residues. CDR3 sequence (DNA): TGCGCCAGCAGCTATAATAGAACGCCCTCTGGAAACACCATATATTTT. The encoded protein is CASSYNRTPSGNTIYF.

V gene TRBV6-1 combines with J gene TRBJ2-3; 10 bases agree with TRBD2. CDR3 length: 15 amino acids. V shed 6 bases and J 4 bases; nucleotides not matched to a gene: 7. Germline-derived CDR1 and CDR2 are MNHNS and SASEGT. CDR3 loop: CASRIAGGLADTQYF. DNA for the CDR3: TGTGCCAGCAGGATAGCGGGGGGACTGGCAGATACGCAGTATTTT.

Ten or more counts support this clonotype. DNA for the CDR3: TGCGCCAGCAGCCCCCTGGCAGGGACGGGTGAGCAGTACTTC. The encoded protein is CASSPLAGTGEQYF. The chain joins TRBV5-1 to TRBJ2-7, with D perhaps TRBD1 or TRBD2 (5 bases each). The length of the CDR3 is 14 residues. The germline V gene encodes CDR1 SGHRS and CDR2 YFSETQ. V was cut by 4 bases and J by 7 bases, with 18 bases left in between.

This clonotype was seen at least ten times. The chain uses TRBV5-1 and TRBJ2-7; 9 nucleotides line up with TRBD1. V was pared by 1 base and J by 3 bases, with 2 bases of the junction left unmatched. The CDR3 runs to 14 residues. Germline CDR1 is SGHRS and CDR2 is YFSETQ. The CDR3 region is CASSLKGQGYEQYF. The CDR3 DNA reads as TGCGCCAGCAGCTTGAAGGGACAGGGCTACGAGCAGTACTTC.

The CDR3 DNA is TGTGCCAGCAGCCATCCACGGGACGGTCCGAACACCGGGGAGCTGTTTTTT. Encoded protein: CASSHPRDGPNTGELFF. V is TRBV11-2 and J is TRBJ2-2; TRBD1 or TRBD2 may be the D gene (5 bases each). In germline, CDR1 is SGHAT, CDR2 FQNNGV. Trimming took off 5 bases at V and 0 bases at J, with 16 bases between the two ends. The CDR3 totals 17 residues.

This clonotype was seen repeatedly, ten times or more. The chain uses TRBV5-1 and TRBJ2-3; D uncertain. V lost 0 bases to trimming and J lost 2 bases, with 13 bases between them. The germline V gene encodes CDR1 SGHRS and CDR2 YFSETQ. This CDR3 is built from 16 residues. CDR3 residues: CASSLGGSLFTDTQYF. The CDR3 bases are TGCGCCAGCAGCTTGGGCGGTTCCTTATTCACAGATACGCAGTATTTT.

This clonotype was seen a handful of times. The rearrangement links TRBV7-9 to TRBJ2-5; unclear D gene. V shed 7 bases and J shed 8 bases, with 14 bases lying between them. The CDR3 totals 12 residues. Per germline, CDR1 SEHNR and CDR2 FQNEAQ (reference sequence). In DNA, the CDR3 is TGTGCCAGCACTGACTGGCTCTCAACCCAGTACTTC. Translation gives CASTDWLSTQYF.

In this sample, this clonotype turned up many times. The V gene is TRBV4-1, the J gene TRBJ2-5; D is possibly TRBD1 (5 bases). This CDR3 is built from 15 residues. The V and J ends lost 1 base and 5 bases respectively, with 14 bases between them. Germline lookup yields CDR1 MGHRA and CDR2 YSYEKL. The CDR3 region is CASSQVYGAAETQYF. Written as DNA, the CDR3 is TGCGCCAGCAGCCAAGTATATGGGGCCGCGGAGACCCAGTACTTC.

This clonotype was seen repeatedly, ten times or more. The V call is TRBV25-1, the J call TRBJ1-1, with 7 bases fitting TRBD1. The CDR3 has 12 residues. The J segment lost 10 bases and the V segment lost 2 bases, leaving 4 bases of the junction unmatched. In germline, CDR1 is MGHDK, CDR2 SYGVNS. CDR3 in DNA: TGTGCCAGCAGTGAACCACAGGGGCCAGCTTTCTTT. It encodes CASSEPQGPAFF. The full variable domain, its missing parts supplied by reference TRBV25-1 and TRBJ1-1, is EADIYQTPRYLVIGTGKKITLECSQTMGHDKMYWYQQDPGMELHLIHYSYGVNSTEKGDLSSESTVSRIRTEHFPLTLESARPSHTSQYLCASSEPQGPAFFGQGTRLTVV.

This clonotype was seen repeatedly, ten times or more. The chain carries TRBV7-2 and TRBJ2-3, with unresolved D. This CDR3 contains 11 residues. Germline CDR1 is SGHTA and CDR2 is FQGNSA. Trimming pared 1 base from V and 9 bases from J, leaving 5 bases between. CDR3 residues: CASSLVMTQYF. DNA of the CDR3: TGTGCCAGCAGCTTAGTCATGACGCAGTATTTT.

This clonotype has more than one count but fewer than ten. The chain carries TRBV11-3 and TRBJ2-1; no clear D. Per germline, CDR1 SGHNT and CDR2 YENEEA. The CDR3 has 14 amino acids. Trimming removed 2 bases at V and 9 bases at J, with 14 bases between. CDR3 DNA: TGTGCCAGCAGCTTACTCTCCGGGTACGGTGAGCAGTTCTTC. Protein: CASSLLSGYGEQFF.

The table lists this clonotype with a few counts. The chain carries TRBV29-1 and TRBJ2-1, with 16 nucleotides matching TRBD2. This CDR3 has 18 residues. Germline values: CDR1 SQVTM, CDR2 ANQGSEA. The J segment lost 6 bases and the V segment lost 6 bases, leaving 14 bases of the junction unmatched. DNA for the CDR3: TGCAGCGTACAACAAGGGACTAGCGGGGGGGCTTCTCTCAATGAGCAGTTCTTC. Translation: CSVQQGTSGGASLNEQFF.

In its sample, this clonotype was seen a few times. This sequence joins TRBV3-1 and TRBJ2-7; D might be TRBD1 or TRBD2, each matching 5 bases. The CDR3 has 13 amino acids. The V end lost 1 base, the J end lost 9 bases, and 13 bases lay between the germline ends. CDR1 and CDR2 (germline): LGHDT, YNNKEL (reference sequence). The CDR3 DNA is TGTGCCAGCAGCCAAGTTGAGGGCCAGGGGCAGTACTTC. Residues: CASSQVEGQGQYF.

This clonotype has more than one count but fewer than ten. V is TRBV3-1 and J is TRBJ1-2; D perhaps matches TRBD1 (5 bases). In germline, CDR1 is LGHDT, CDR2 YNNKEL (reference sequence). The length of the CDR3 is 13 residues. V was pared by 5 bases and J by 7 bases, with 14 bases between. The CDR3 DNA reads TGTGCCAGCAGCGTCGGGACTAAGAGTGGCTACACCTTC. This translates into CASSVGTKSGYTF.

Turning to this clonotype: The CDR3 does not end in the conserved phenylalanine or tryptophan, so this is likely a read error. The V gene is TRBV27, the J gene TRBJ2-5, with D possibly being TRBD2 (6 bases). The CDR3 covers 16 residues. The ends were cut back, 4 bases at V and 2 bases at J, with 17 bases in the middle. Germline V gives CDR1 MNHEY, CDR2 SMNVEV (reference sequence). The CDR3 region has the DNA TGTGCCAGCAGTTCACTTGGAGGGAAATTACAAGAGACCCAGTACTCC. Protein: CASSSLGGKLQETQYS.

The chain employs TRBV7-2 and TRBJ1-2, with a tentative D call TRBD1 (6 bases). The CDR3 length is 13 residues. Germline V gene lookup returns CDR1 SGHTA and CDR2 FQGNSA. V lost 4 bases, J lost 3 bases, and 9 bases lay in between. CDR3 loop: CASSYRTDYGYTF. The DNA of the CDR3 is TGTGCCAGCAGCTACCGGACAGACTATGGCTACACCTTC.

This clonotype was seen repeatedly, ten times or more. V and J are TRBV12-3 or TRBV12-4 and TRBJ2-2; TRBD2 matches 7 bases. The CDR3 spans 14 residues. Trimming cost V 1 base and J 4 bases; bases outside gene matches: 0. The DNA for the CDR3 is TGTGCCAGCAGTTTAGGGACTAGCACCGGGGAGCTGTTTTTT. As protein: CASSLGTSTGELFF.

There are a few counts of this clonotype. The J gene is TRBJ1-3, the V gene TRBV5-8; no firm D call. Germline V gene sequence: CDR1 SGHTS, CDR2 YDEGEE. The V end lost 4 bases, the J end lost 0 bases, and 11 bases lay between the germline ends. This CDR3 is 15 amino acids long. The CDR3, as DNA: TGTGCCAGCAGCAGAACCAGAAACTCTGGAAACACCATATATTTT. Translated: CASSRTRNSGNTIYF.

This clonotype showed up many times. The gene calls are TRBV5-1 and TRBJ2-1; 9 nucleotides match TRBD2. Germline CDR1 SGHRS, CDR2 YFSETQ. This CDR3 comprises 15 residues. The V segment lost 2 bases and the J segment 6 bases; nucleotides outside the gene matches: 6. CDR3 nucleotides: TGCGCCAGCAGCTTTACCGGGACTAGCATCAATGAGCAGTTCTTC. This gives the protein CASSFTGTSINEQFF.